This TCR beta chain was sequenced in a study of cytomegalovirus exposure and HLA in healthy donors. PCR primers comprised 60 Vbeta and 13 Jbeta primers. TCRdb's table, derived via immunoSEQ multiplex PCR, lists solely in-frame clones and lacks some. The profile covers some 180,000 clones, with roughly 70% appearing a single time and just under 3% taken by the ten largest. V lost 2 bases, J lost 5 bases, and 7 bases lay in between. The CDR3 is 12 amino acids. Germline V lookup: CDR1 MNHEY, CDR2 SMNVEV (reference sequence). The receptor was isolated from a male donor in good health and CMV-seronegative. The material sequenced was PBMCs. The chain is built from TRBV27 and TRBJ2-7; D might be TRBD1 (5 bases). The CDR3 is CASSLRGDEQYF. CDR3 sequence (DNA): TGTGCCAGCAGTTTAAGGGGTGACGAGCAGTACTTC.